This T cell receptor (beta chain) was documented in a study of T cells in Graves' hyperthyroidism and ophthalmopathy (dated by TCRdb to between 2018 and 2021). For the wider study: Peripheral blood was collected at initial diagnosis, before any treatment. A discovery cohort of fewer than 110 patients, approximately 44 with Graves' ophthalmopathy and 57 with stable Graves' hyperthyroidism, was used to find distinguishing TCR V-J signatures. An independent validation cohort of around 19 hyperthyroidism patients and about 15 patients who later progressed to ophthalmopathy tested prospective prediction of ophthalmopathy. After blood sampling, hyperthyroidism patients were treated with methimazole at a starting dose of 30 mg daily, and ophthalmopathy patients were treated with high-dose intravenous methylprednisolone. According to the paper, TCR Vbeta CDR3 sequencing was carried out on some 140 peripheral blood samples, which came from fewer than 50 ophthalmopathy, some 73 hyperthyroidism and some 17 progressor patients. The approximately 100 discovery patients were divided at random into training and test sets in a 7:3 ratio. The study also compared thyroid tissue and blood T-cell repertoires from several Graves' hyperthyroidism patients.

Here is what the overall study found, with its caveats: Blood samples also contained most of the expanded thyroid clonotypes (frequency above 0.001), which suggests that blood repertoires may reflect thyroid immune responses. Sample size was not statistically predetermined, and investigators were not blinded to group allocation. In validation, progression to ophthalmopathy was predicted by the model with more than 65% sensitivity and roughly 76% specificity, a median of about 6.8 months before onset. Ophthalmopathy was separated from stable hyperthyroidism by a 13 V-J signature model, with over 85% sensitivity and roughly 81% specificity obtained in cross-validation and 80%/75% obtained in testing.

Graves' hyperthyroidism was defined as stable when no progression to ophthalmopathy occurred over 18 months of follow-up. The hyperthyroidism patients were between 18 and 65 years old and newly diagnosed, with a disease duration of less than 2 months. Patients with uncontrolled infections, other autoimmune diseases, pregnancy or lactation were excluded. Diagnoses were established on the basis of clinical symptoms, serum thyroxine and TRAb, thyroid ultrasound, and orbital computed tomography. PBMCs were separated from about 10 ml of fresh peripheral blood using Ficoll-Paque density gradient centrifugation. Trizol reagent was used to extract total RNA, and RNA quality was then checked on an Agilent 2100 Bioanalyzer. Amplification of TCR beta CDR3 regions was carried out from RNA transcripts. The first round of RT-PCR for the TCR CDR3 was performed with the HTBI primer set and the Qiagen OneStep RT-PCR kit. Libraries were constructed in a second round of multiplex PCR, after which size selection and purification were carried out. Sequencing of the libraries was done on an Illumina HiSeq2000 using paired-end 100 bp reads. The paper's data handling went like this. SOAPnuke was used to process the raw data, with reads discarded if the reads contained adapters or uncalled bases, had a mean Phred below 15, or lacked an exact constant-primer or identifier match. High-quality paired reads were merged with COPE v1.2.5, and unique nucleotide sequences were defined as clonotypes. MiTCR v1.1 was used to align the clonotypes against IMGT TRBV, TRBD and TRBJ reference segments. The analysis included only V-J combinations with a frequency above 0.0001, which together covered more than 99% of the repertoires. The TCS score was defined as F50 (clonal expansion) divided by E x V (chaos), with BLOSUM62-based TCRdist calculated between CDR3 peptides within each V-J. Welch's t-statistics and random forest reduced around 520 V-J features to under 15, which were used in a naive Bayes classifier (R e1071). TCRdb reprocessed the public reads (quality trimming at Q25 with fastp, clone calling with MiXCR) and kept in-frame beta chains. Duplicate CDR3 protein sequences are folded into a single record with the most common DNA and genes. The V and J calls reflect TCRdb's pipeline rather than the authors' work. This sample is represented by more than 550,000 distinct CDR3 sequences; around 16% of them were singletons. Clones ranked in the top ten supply roughly 15% of the sample.

This clonotype was picked up a small number of times. What this receptor recognizes is not known. Base qualities were left out, and no much larger clone turns up one base away. The CDR3 measures 14 amino acids from cysteine to phenylalanine. Left in the record is the CDR3 DNA by itself, 42 bases read in frame from the first base. The V and J ends are trimmed by 3 bases and 6 bases, leaving 13 bases between them. This clonotype originated in a man aged 50 or older with Graves' hyperthyroidism. The material sequenced was blood. The chain is made from TRBV12-3 or TRBV12-4 and TRBJ2-3; TRBD2 is a weak D gene call, 6 bases matching. The CDR3 protein is CASSFKTSSDTQYF. The DNA sequence is as follows: TGTGCCAGCAGTTTTAAGACTAGTTCGGATACGCAGTATTTT.